This T cell receptor beta chain appears in the sequencing data of a study of human CD8 memory T cell subsets. Broader study findings: High, similar diversity marked stem-like memory and precursor exhausted T cells but not effector memory cells.

Making the TCR beta libraries relied on UMI-labeled 5' RACE. One entry per CDR3 protein, without DNA, is what TCRdb gives after re-calling the 5' RACE reads. The sample includes more than 10,000 distinct CDR3 sequences. Note on this clonotype: Its antigen is unknown.

The CDR3 consists of 15 residues. The germline CDR1 and CDR2 sequences are LGHDT and YNNKEL (reference sequence). The sequence was collected from a human donor in good health. The sample was CD8+ T cells from PBMCs. The chain employs TRBV3-1 and TRBJ1-2. The CDR3 sequence: CASSPGQRKNYGYTF.